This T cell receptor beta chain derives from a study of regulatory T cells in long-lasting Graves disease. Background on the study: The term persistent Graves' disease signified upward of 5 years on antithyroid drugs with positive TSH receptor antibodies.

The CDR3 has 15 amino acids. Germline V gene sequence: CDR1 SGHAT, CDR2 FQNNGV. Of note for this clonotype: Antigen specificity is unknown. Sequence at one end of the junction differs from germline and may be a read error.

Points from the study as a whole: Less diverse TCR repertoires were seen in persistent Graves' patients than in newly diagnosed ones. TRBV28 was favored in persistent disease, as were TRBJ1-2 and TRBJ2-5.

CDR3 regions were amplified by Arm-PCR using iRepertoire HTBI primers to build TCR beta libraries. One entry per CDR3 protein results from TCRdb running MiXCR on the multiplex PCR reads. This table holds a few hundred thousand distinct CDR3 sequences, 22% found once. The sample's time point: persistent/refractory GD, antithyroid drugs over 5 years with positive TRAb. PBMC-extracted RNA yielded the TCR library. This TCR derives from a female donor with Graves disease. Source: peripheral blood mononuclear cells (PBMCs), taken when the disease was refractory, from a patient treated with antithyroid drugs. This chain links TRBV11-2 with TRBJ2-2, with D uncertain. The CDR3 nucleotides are TGTGCCAGCAGCTTAGGTCCTAGTAACATCGGGGAGCTGTTTTTT. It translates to CASSLGPSNIGELFF.